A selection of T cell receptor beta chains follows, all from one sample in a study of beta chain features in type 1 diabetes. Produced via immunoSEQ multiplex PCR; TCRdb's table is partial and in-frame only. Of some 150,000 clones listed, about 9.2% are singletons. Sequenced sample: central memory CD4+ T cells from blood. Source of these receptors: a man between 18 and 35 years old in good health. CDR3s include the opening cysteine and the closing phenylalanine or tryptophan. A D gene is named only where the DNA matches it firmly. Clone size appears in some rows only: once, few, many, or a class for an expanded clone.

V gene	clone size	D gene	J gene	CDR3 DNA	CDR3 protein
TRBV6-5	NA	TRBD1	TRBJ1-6	TGTGCCAGCAACTCGGGACAGGGGCCCAATTCACCCCTCCACTTT	CASNSGQGPNSPLHF
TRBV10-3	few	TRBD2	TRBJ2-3	TGTGCCATCAGTCGACTAGCGGGGGAAACAGATACGCAGTATTTT	CAISRLAGETDTQYF
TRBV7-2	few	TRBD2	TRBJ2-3	TGTGCCAGCAGCTCCCTCGGCGTCGGCGGGGGGCTCAGCACAGATACGCAGTATTTT	CASSSLGVGGGLSTDTQYF
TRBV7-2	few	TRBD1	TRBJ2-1	TGTGCCAGCAGCGCAGTGGGACAGGGTAGGAGTGAGCAGTTCTTC	CASSAVGQGRSEQFF
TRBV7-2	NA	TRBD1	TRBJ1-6	TGTGCCAGCAGCTTAGGACAGGGGATTTATTCACCCCTCCACTTT	CASSLGQGIYSPLHF
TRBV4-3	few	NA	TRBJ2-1	TGCGCCAGCAGCCAAGTCTCCGGCAATGAGCAGTTCTTC	CASSQVSGNEQFF
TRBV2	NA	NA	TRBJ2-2	TGTGCCAGCAGTGAACAGGGTGTGTTGAACACCGGGGAGCTGTTTTTT	CASSEQGVLNTGELFF
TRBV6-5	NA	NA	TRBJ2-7	TGTGCCAGTTGCAGGCGCGAGCAGTACTTC	CASCRREQYF
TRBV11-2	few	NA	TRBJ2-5	TGTGCCAGCAGCCCCCGTCTAGATACGGAGACCCAGTACTTC	CASSPRLDTETQYF
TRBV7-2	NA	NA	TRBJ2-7	TGTGCCAGCAGCCCCCGTTCCCTATACGAGCAGTACTTC	CASSPRSLYEQYF
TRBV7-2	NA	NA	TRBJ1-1	TGTGCCAGCGACGACGGGGCTCGAGGAGGAGGGGCTTTCTTT	CASDDGARGGGAFF
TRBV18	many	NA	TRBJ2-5	TGTGCCAGCTCCGGAGGAGGGTCAGAGACCCAGTACTTC	CASSGGGSETQYF
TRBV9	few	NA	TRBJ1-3	TGTGCCAGCAGCGTAGATGTGGGGCAGGTTCTATATTTT	CASSVDVGQVLYF
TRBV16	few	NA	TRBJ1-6	TGTGCCAGCAGCCGACCCTGGGCGGGGAACACTAATTCACCCCTCCACTTT	CASSRPWAGNTNSPLHF
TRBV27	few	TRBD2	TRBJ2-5	TGTGCCAGCAGTTTAAGCCTTAGCGGGGGGGCCGGTGAGACCCAGTACTTC	CASSLSLSGGAGETQYF
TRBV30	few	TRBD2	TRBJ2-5	TGTGCCTGGAGTGTGGGCGGGAGTCGAGAGACCCAGTACTTC	CAWSVGGSRETQYF
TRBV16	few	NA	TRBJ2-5	TGTGCCAGCAGCCTAAGGGGAGGAGGAGAGACCCAGTACTTC	CASSLRGGGETQYF
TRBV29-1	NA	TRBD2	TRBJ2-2	TGCAGCGTTGGGGGGGAGGGGTTGGAGAACACCGGGGAGCTGTTTTTT	CSVGGEGLENTGELFF
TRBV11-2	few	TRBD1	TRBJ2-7	TGTGCCAGCACCATAGGACAGGGAACTCCCTACGAGCAGTACTTC	CASTIGQGTPYEQYF
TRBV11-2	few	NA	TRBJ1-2	TGTGCCAGCAGCCCGAGTGCCGGCTACACCTTC	CASSPSAGYTF
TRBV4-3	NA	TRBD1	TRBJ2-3	TGCGCCAGCAGCCAAGGTCTACGGACAGGGAAAGATACGCAGTATTTT	CASSQGLRTGKDTQYF
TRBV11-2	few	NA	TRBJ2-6	TGTGCCAGCAGCTCGTCGTCCGTCTCTGGGGCCAACGTCCTGACTTTC	CASSSSSVSGANVLTF
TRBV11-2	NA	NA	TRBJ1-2	TGTGCCAGCAGCTTAACACCTCACTATGGCTACACCTTC	CASSLTPHYGYTF
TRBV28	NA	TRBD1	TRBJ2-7	TGTGCCAGCAGTCCCGGGACAGGGGGCTCCCACGAGCAGTACTTC	CASSPGTGGSHEQYF